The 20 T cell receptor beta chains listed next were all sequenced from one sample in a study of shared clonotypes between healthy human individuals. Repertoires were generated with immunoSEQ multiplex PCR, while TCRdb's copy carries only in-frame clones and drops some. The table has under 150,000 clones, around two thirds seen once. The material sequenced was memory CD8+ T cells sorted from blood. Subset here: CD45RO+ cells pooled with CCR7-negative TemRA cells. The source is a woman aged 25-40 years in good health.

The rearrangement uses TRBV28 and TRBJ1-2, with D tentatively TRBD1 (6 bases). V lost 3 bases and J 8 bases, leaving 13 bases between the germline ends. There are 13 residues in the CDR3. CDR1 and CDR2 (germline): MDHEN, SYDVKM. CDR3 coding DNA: TGTGCCAGCAGTTTTCCCCTCAGGGGCGGCTACACCTTC. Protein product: CASSFPLRGGYTF.

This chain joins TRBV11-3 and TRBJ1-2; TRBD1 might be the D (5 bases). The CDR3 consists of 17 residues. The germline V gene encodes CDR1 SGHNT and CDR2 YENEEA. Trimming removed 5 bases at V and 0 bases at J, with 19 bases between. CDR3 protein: CASSNPSGGEPNYGYTF. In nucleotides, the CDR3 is TGTGCCAGCAGCAACCCCTCGGGGGGGGAACCTAACTATGGCTACACCTTC.

The CDR3 sequence: CASSSPESLAGTDTQYF. CDR3 nucleotides: TGTGCCAGCAGTTCCCCCGAGTCACTAGCGGGTACAGATACGCAGTATTTT. This chain joins TRBV28 and TRBJ2-3; 9 bases fit TRBD2. This CDR3 has 17 residues. J gave up 3 bases and V 4 bases, and 11 bases lay outside the gene matches. From germline, CDR1 is MDHEN and CDR2 SYDVKM.

The CDR3 DNA reads as TGTGCCTGGAGTCCTCCTTGGACTCGGGATCAGCCCCAGCATTTT. Translating gives CAWSPPWTRDQPQHF. V is TRBV30 and J is TRBJ1-5; D gene uncertain. The germline V gene encodes CDR1 GTSNPN and CDR2 SVGIG (reference sequence). This CDR3 spans 15 amino acids. Trimming took 2 bases from V and 5 from J, leaving 16 bases between them.

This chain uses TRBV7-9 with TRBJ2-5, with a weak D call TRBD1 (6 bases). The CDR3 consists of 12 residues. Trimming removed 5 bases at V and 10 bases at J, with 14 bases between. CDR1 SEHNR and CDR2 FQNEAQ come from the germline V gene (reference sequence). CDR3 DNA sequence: TGTGCCAGCAGCCCGCGAGGGACATACCAGTACTTC. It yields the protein CASSPRGTYQYF.

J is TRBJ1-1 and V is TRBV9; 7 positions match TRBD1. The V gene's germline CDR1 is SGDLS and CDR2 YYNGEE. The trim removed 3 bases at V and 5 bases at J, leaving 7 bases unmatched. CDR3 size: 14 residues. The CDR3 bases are TGTGCCAGCAGCGCACAGGGGTGGACGACTGAAGCTTTCTTT. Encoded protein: CASSAQGWTTEAFF.

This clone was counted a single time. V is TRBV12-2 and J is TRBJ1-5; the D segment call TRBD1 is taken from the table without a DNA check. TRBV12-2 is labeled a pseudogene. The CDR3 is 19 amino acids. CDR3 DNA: TGTGCAAGTCGCTTAGCGCTTGAAGGGGCGCCCATTGGTTGTCAGCCCCAGCATTTT. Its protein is CASRLALEGAPIGCQPQHF.

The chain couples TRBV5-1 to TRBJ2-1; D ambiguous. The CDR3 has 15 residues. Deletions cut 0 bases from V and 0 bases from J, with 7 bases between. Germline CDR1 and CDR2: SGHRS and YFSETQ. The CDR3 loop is CASSLDLSSYNEQFF. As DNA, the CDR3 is TGCGCCAGCAGCTTGGACCTAAGCTCCTACAATGAGCAGTTCTTC.

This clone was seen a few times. The DNA for the CDR3 is TGTGCCAGCAGTGAAAGACAGGGGGCCTACGAGCAGTACTTC. It encodes CASSERQGAYEQYF. The J gene is TRBJ2-7, the V gene TRBV13; 9 nucleotides align to TRBD1. The CDR3 loop spans 14 amino acids. The germline CDR1 and CDR2 sequences are PRHDT and FYEKMQ (reference sequence). V was clipped by 6 bases and J by 2 bases; unmatched bases: 5.

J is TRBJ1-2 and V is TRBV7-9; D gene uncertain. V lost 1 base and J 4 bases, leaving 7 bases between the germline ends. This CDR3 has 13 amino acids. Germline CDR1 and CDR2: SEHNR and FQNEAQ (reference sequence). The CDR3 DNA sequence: TGTGCCAGCAGCTTAGGACGGCTCTATGGCTACACCTTC. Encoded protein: CASSLGRLYGYTF.

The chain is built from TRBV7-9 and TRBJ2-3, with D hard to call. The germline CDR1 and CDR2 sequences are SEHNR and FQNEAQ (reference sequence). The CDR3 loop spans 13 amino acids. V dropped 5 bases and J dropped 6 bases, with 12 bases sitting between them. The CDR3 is CASSPKGPDTQYF. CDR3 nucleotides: TGTGCCAGCAGCCCAAAAGGCCCCGATACGCAGTATTTT. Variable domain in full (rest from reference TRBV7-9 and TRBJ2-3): DTGVSQNPRHKITKRGQNVTFRCDPISEHNRLYWYRQTLGQGPEFLTYFQNEAQLEKSRLLSDRFSAERPKGSFSTLEIQRTEQGDSAMYLCASSPKGPDTQYFGPGTRLTVL.

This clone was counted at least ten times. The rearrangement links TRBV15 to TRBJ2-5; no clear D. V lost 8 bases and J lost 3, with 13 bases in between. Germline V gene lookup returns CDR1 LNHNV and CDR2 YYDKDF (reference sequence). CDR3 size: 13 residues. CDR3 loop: CATRLETKETQYF. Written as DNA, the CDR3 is TGTGCCACCCGGCTCGAGACCAAAGAGACCCAGTACTTC.

CDR3 DNA: TGTGCCATCAGTGTCCCAAGCAGGGAGCAGTACTTC. Amino acids: CAISVPSREQYF. The chain joins TRBV10-3 to TRBJ2-7; D gene uncertain. This CDR3 comprises 12 residues. The germline gives CDR1 ENHRY, CDR2 SYGVKD. Trimming left V 4 bases short and J 7 bases short, with 11 bases between.

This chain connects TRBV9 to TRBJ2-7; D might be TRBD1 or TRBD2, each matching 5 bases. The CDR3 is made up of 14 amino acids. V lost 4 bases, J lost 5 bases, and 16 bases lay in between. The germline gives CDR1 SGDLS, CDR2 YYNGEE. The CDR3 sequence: CASSLSWGSNEQYF. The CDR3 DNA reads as TGTGCCAGCAGCCTGAGTTGGGGGAGCAACGAGCAGTACTTC.

CDR3 amino acids: CASSPGTREQYF. CDR3 coding DNA: TGTGCCAGCTCACCAGGGACCCGGGAGCAGTACTTC. The chain uses TRBV18 and TRBJ2-7; D may match TRBD1 or TRBD2 (5 bases each). The ends were cut back, 2 bases at V and 7 bases at J, with 9 bases in the middle. Germline loops: CDR1 KGHSH, CDR2 LQKENI. The CDR3 has 12 amino acids.

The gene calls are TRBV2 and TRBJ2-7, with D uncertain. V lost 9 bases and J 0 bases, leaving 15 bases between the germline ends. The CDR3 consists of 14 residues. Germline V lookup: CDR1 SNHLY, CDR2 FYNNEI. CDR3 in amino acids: CASSLVESSYEQYF. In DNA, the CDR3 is TGTGCCAGTTCCCTGGTCGAGAGCTCCTACGAGCAGTACTTC.

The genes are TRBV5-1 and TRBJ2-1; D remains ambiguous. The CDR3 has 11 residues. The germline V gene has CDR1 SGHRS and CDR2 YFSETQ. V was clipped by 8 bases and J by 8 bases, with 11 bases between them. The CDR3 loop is CASRSNHEQFF. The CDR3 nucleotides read TGCGCCAGTCGTAGCAACCATGAGCAGTTCTTC.

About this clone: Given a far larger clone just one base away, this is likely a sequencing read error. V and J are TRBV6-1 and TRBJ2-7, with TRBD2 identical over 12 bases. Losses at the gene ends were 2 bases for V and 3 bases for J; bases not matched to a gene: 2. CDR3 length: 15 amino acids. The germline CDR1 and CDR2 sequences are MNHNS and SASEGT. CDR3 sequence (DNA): TGTGCCAGCAGTGAAACGACTAGCGGGAGCTACGAGCAGTACTTC. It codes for CASSETTSGSYEQYF.

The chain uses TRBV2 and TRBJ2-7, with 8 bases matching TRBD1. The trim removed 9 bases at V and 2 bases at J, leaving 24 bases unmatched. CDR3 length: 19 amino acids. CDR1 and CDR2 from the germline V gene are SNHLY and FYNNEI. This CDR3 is CASDRGAIPKQTRTYEQYF. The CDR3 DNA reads TGTGCCAGTGACAGGGGAGCCATACCTAAACAAACACGAACCTACGAGCAGTACTTC.

CDR3 sequence: CSVVDGSRSYEQYF. The CDR3 DNA is TGCAGCGTTGTGGATGGGAGCAGGTCCTACGAGCAGTACTTC. J is TRBJ2-7 and V is TRBV29-1; possible D gene TRBD2, 5 bases. Per germline, CDR1 SQVTM and CDR2 ANQGSEA. The CDR3 totals 14 residues. The V and J ends lost 4 bases and 1 base respectively, with 14 bases between them.